Listed here are 10 T cell receptor beta chains from one sample, sequenced in a study of cytomegalovirus exposure and HLA in healthy donors. The PCR used 60 Vbeta and 13 Jbeta primers. The protocol was immunoSEQ multiplex PCR, while the TCRdb copy is restricted to in-frame clones and leaves out a portion. Among more than 95,000 clones, 80% to 85% were seen once, and the ten largest hold 0.9% to 1.2%. The sequencing input was PBMCs. The source is a woman in her thirties in good health and CMV-seronegative.

This clone turned up a few times. The V gene is TRBV2, the J gene TRBJ1-5; no clear D. V was pared by 6 bases and J by 0 bases, with 6 bases between. This CDR3 is 13 amino acids long. The germline CDR1 and CDR2 sequences are SNHLY and FYNNEI. The CDR3 region is CASRSFSNQPQHF. As DNA, the CDR3 is TGTGCCAGCAGATCATTTAGCAATCAGCCCCAGCATTTT.

This sequence joins TRBV4-1 and TRBJ2-7, with 10 bases identical to TRBD1. Looked up from germline, CDR1 is MGHRA and CDR2 is YSYEKL. V lost 4 bases and J lost 6; bases outside the gene matches: 9. The CDR3 totals 15 residues. DNA of the CDR3: TGCGCCAGCAGCCGCACCGGGACAGGGGTTAGCGAGCAGTACTTC. As protein: CASSRTGTGVSEQYF.

The gene calls are TRBV15 and TRBJ2-5; a possible D gene is TRBD2 (6 bases). V was trimmed by 1 base and J by 5 bases, leaving 11 bases between them. The CDR3 length is 14 residues. Germline V gene data show CDR1 as LNHNV and CDR2 as YYDKDF (reference sequence). The CDR3 spells CATSRGLAIETQYF. In DNA form, the CDR3 reads TGTGCCACCAGCAGAGGGCTAGCGATCGAGACCCAGTACTTC.

In this sample, this clone turned up a few times. V usage is TRBV14 and J usage is TRBJ2-2; possible D gene TRBD1, 6 bases. V was shortened by 5 bases and J by 4 bases, with 11 bases between the two germline ends. The CDR3 is 14 amino acids. Germline CDR1 reads SGHDN; CDR2 reads FVKESK. For the CDR3, the DNA is TGTGCCAGCAGCTGGGACACCCGCACCGGGGAGCTGTTTTTT. Translated, it gives CASSWDTRTGELFF.

The V and J genes are TRBV7-8 and TRBJ2-7; 8 bases are shared with TRBD1. The germline CDR1 and CDR2 sequences are SGHVS and FQNEAQ. This CDR3 has 15 residues. With 5 bases clipped from V and 5 bases from J, the junction kept 11 bases outside the gene matches. CDR3 coding DNA: TGTGCCAGCAGCGGAGTGACAGGGGTGGAGAACGAGCAGTACTTC. Translation: CASSGVTGVENEQYF.

This sequence joins TRBV28 and TRBJ2-1, with unresolved D. CDR3 length: 16 residues. Trimming left V 1 base short and J 0 bases short, with 10 bases between. Germline V gene data show CDR1 as MDHEN and CDR2 as SYDVKM. The chain's CDR3 is CASSLSSTGSYNEQFF. Written as DNA, the CDR3 is TGTGCCAGCAGTTTATCCTCGACTGGCTCCTACAATGAGCAGTTCTTC.

The gene calls are TRBV5-1 and TRBJ2-2, with D unresolved. V lost 5 bases and J lost 0, with 11 bases in between. The CDR3 is 15 amino acids. CDR1 and CDR2 (germline): SGHRS, YFSETQ. The CDR3 DNA follows: TGCGCCAGCAGACCTTTAACGGCGAACACCGGGGAGCTGTTTTTT. The encoded protein is CASRPLTANTGELFF. The full variable domain, its missing parts supplied by reference TRBV5-1 and TRBJ2-2, is KAGVTQTPRYLIKTRGQQVTLSCSPISGHRSVSWYQQTPGQGLQFLFEYFSETQRNKGNFPGRFSGRQFSNSRSEMNVSTLELGDSALYLCASRPLTANTGELFFGEGSRLTVL.

The V gene is TRBV30, the J gene TRBJ2-1, with TRBD2 identical over 9 bases. The CDR3 consists of 15 residues. The V gene end was trimmed by 1 base and the J gene end by 9 bases; junction bases not matched to a gene: 10. Germline V gene data show CDR1 as GTSNPN and CDR2 as SVGIG (reference sequence). The CDR3 is CAWSAERGVWSEQFF. CDR3 in DNA: TGTGCCTGGAGTGCCGAGCGGGGGGTCTGGAGTGAGCAGTTCTTC.

This sequence joins TRBV5-1 and TRBJ1-1; 7 nucleotides match TRBD1. CDR3 length equals 13 residues. The V segment lost 4 bases and the J segment 7 bases; nucleotides outside the gene matches: 7. From germline, CDR1 is SGHRS and CDR2 YFSETQ. As DNA, the CDR3 is TGCGCCAGCAGCAAACACCGGGACAGTGAAGCTTTCTTT. This translates into CASSKHRDSEAFF.

CDR3 residues: CASSYRGLRVGNEQFF. The CDR3 DNA reads as TGTGCCAGTAGCTACAGGGGGCTTAGAGTGGGAAATGAGCAGTTCTTC. The chain joins TRBV19 to TRBJ2-1, with 9 bases lining up with TRBD1. The CDR3 extends over 16 amino acids. Per the germline V gene, CDR1 is LNHDA and CDR2 is SQIVND (reference sequence). The V gene end was trimmed by 6 bases and the J gene end by 7 bases; junction bases not matched to a gene: 13.